A selection of T cell receptor beta chains follows, all from one sample in a study of shared clonotypes between healthy human individuals. The data were produced by immunoSEQ multiplex PCR, yet TCRdb's version contains in-frame clones alone and is incomplete. The data hold about 700,000 clones, with 92% observed a single time. Specimen: naive CD8+ T cells sorted from blood. Source of these receptors: a man between 25 and 39 years old in good health. The CDR3 runs from the conserved cysteine through the conserved F or W. D genes are given only for firm matches. Clone sizes are given selectively: once, few, many, or a class where the clone is expanded.

size	V	J	D	DNA	CDR3
.	TRBV27	TRBJ2-7	TRBD2	TGTGCCAGCAGTGACACTAGCGGGAGCTCCTACGAGCAGTACTTC	CASSDTSGSSYEQYF
.	TRBV27	TRBJ2-3	.	TGTGCCAGCAGTTTAAACGCAGCCCCTACCACAGATACGCAGTATTTT	CASSLNAAPTTDTQYF
.	TRBV15	TRBJ2-2	.	TGTGCCACCAGCAGAGATAGAGGCGCCGGGGAGCTGTTTTTT	CATSRDRGAGELFF
.	TRBV9	TRBJ1-1	.	TGTGCCAGCAGCTCCTCCCCTCAAGTGAACACTGAAGCTTTCTTT	CASSSSPQVNTEAFF
.	TRBV11-2	TRBJ2-7	.	TGTGCCAGCCGGGACTCCTCCTACGAGCAGTACTTC	CASRDSSYEQYF
.	TRBV7-2	TRBJ2-7	.	TGTGCCAGCAGCTTGGACTTGAGCCACGAGCAGTACTTC	CASSLDLSHEQYF
.	TRBV14	TRBJ2-7	TRBD1	TGTGCCAGCAGCCGAACAGGGGTTGGGTCCTACGAGCAGTACTTC	CASSRTGVGSYEQYF
.	TRBV5-4	TRBJ2-2	.	TGTGCCAGCAGCTTAGAGGGGGCAAGCGGGACGGCCGGGGAGCTGTTTTTT	CASSLEGASGTAGELFF
.	TRBV27	TRBJ2-3	.	TGTGCCAGCAGTTTACGCGCCCGCACAGATACGCAGTATTTT	CASSLRARTDTQYF
.	TRBV7-3	TRBJ2-2	.	TGTGCCAGCAGTCTAGAAGGGTGGTGGGACACCGGGGAGCTGTTTTTT	CASSLEGWWDTGELFF
.	TRBV9	TRBJ1-4	.	TGTGCCAGCAGCATACAGGAGGTCGCAACTAATGAAAAACTGTTTTTT	CASSIQEVATNEKLFF
.	TRBV9	TRBJ1-2	.	TGTGCCAGCAGCATATCCGAGGCCTTC	CASSISEAF
.	TRBV19	TRBJ2-1	.	TGTGCCAGTAGGAGAGACACCCCACCCTCCAATGAGCAGTTCTTC	CASRRDTPPSNEQFF
once	TRBV9	TRBJ2-5	.	TGTGCCAGCAGCGTATTAGGGAGAGGGGGGGCGGAGACCCAGTACTTC	CASSVLGRGGAETQYF
.	TRBV19	TRBJ1-5	.	TGTGCCAGTAGTATAGGAGTAGGACAGCCCCAGCATTTT	CASSIGVGQPQHF
once	TRBV10-1	TRBJ2-3	TRBD2	TGCGCCAGCAGCCCAGCGAGCGGGGCCGACACAGATACGCAGTATTTT	CASSPASGADTDTQYF
once	TRBV28	TRBJ2-7	TRBD2	TGTGCCAGCAGTCACACAAGCGGGAGTGGAGGCGAGCAGTACTTC	CASSHTSGSGGEQYF
few	TRBV4-1	TRBJ2-2	.	TGCGCCAGCAGCCAAGCGGATCTAGCTGCGAACACCGGGGAGCTGTTTTTT	CASSQADLAANTGELFF
.	TRBV9	TRBJ2-1	TRBD2	TGTGCCAGCAGCGTAGGGAGTAGCGGGAGGGCCGGCTCCTACAATGAGCAGTTCTTC	CASSVGSSGRAGSYNEQFF
.	TRBV5-1	TRBJ2-2	.	TGCGCCAGCAGCTTGGGGGGAACCGGGGAGCTGTTTTTT	CASSLGGTGELFF
.	TRBV4-1	TRBJ1-4	.	TGCGCCAGCAGCCAAGAATCCGTCTGGGAAAAACTGTTTTTT	CASSQESVWEKLFF
.	TRBV4-1	TRBJ2-2	.	TGCGCCAGCAGCCTCCATCCGTTGGGGGCGGGCGGGGAGCTGTTTTTT	CASSLHPLGAGGELFF
.	TRBV7-3	TRBJ2-2	TRBD2	TGTGCCAGCAGCTCCCCCCGGGCGGGAGTTGATACCGGGGAGCTGTTTTTT	CASSSPRAGVDTGELFF
.	TRBV4-3	TRBJ2-7	TRBD2	TGCGCCAGCAGCCAAGATCGGACTAGCGGGACCGCATACGAGCAGTACTTC	CASSQDRTSGTAYEQYF
once	TRBV7-9	TRBJ1-4	TRBD1	TGTGCCAGCAGCTTCGTCGAGGACAGGGGGTGGGAAAAACTGTTTTTT	CASSFVEDRGWEKLFF
.	TRBV25-1	TRBJ1-5	.	TGTGCCAGCAGTGGAGGTAGTCAGCCCCAGCATTTT	CASSGGSQPQHF
.	TRBV10-1	TRBJ2-3	.	TGCGCCAGCAGTGTCACTAGTTTTGATACGCAGTATTTT	CASSVTSFDTQYF
.	TRBV2	TRBJ2-1	.	TGTGCCAGCCCGGCGCAGAATGAGCAGTTCTTC	CASPAQNEQFF
.	TRBV7-8	TRBJ2-5	.	TGTGCCAGCAGCATCCCAGGAGCGGAGACCCCCTACTTC	CASSIPGAETPYF
.	TRBV27	TRBJ2-1	.	TGTGCCAGCAGTTTGGGGGGCTGGGATGAGCAGTTCTTC	CASSLGGWDEQFF
.	TRBV28	TRBJ1-1	.	TGTGCCAGCAGTTTCTTAGGTATCGCTGAAGCTTTCTTT	CASSFLGIAEAFF
.	TRBV30	TRBJ2-7	TRBD2	TGTGCCGGGGGGGGTCCCGAGACAGTAAGCAACGAGCAGTACTTC	CAGGGPETVSNEQYF
.	TRBV5-6	TRBJ2-1	TRBD1	TGTGCCAGCAGCTTGCAAGGGGGCATGAACAATGAGCAGTTCTTC	CASSLQGGMNNEQFF
.	TRBV10-2	TRBJ2-1	TRBD1	TGCGCCAGCAGTGAGGGACAGGGTCATGGGGAATTTGAGCAGTTCTTC	CASSEGQGHGEFEQFF
.	TRBV9	TRBJ2-1	.	TGTGCCAGCAGCGGTTGGAGTACCCGGTACAATGAGCAGTTCTTC	CASSGWSTRYNEQFF
.	TRBV6-1	TRBJ2-2	.	TGTGCCAGCCTCTACACCGGGGAGCTGTTTTTT	CASLYTGELFF
many	TRBV9	TRBJ1-1	.	TGTGCCAGCAGCTCCAGGGGTCAGAACACTGAAGCTTTCTTT	CASSSRGQNTEAFF
.	TRBV10-3	TRBJ2-7	.	TGTGCCATCAGTGAGTCGCCCCAGACTTCCTACGAGCAGTACTTC	CAISESPQTSYEQYF
once	TRBV12-5	TRBJ2-1	.	TGTGCTAGTGGTTTGGGAACTAACAATGAGCAGTTCTTC	CASGLGTNNEQFF
.	TRBV27	TRBJ1-2	.	TGTGCCAGCAGTGTGACAGCTAACTATGGCTACACCTTC	CASSVTANYGYTF
.	TRBV6-6	TRBJ2-5	TRBD2	TGTGCCAGCAGTTTAGCGGGAGGCGGAGAGACCCAGTACTTC	CASSLAGGGETQYF
.	TRBV5-1	TRBJ2-1	.	TGCGCCAGCAGCTTGGCCGTCGGATACAATGAGCAGTTCTTC	CASSLAVGYNEQFF
.	TRBV7-9	TRBJ2-1	TRBD1	TGTGCCAGCAGCTTAGGGACAGGGTATTACAATGAGCAGTTCTTC	CASSLGTGYYNEQFF
.	TRBV9	TRBJ2-1	.	TGTGCCAGCAGCGCATCTCCTAGTGATGAGCAGTTCTTC	CASSASPSDEQFF